Shown below are 14 T cell receptor beta chains from a single sample sequenced in a study of blood T cell repertoires in COVID-19. Here immunoSEQ multiplex PCR was the method, and the copy in TCRdb shows in-frame clones only, minus some. Of more than 250,000 clones in the sample, around 88% were seen once. Sequenced input: peripheral blood. These receptors all stem from a woman aged 25 to 45 with COVID-19, enrolled during active disease.

The chain links TRBV2 to TRBJ2-1; 12 bases line up with TRBD1. The CDR3 length is 15 residues. V was pared by 4 bases and J by 2 bases, with 0 bases of the junction left unmatched. Germline V gene sequence: CDR1 SNHLY, CDR2 FYNNEI. DNA of the CDR3: TGTGCCAGCAGTGGGGACAGGGGGCCCTACAATGAGCAGTTCTTC. This encodes CASSGDRGPYNEQFF.

The CDR3, as DNA: TGTGCCAGCAGCTTGGCCGGGGGGAGAAGTACGAATGGCTACACCTTC. Its translation: CASSLAGGRSTNGYTF. This chain joins TRBV5-5 and TRBJ1-2; perhaps TRBD1 as D (5 bases). Germline-derived CDR1 and CDR2 are SGHKS and YYEKEE (reference sequence). The CDR3 is 16 residues long. V lost 0 bases to trimming and J lost 6 bases, with 18 bases between them.

This clone has a single count. This chain joins TRBV15 and TRBJ1-1, with D perhaps TRBD1 (5 bases). The germline CDR1 and CDR2 sequences are LNHNV and YYDKDF (reference sequence). V was clipped by 4 bases and J by 1 base, with 13 bases between them. The CDR3 covers 15 residues. The CDR3 loop is CATSTPGGGNTEAFF. DNA for the CDR3: TGTGCCACCAGCACCCCGGGCGGGGGGAACACTGAAGCTTTCTTT.

V and J are TRBV4-1 and TRBJ2-7; 10 bases agree with TRBD2. The CDR3 runs 16 residues. Germline V CDR1 and CDR2: MGHRA, YSYEKL. The V and J ends lost 0 bases and 6 bases, in that order; junction bases with no gene match: 8. The CDR3 reads CASSQDLVAGGREQYF. The CDR3 DNA sequence: TGCGCCAGCAGCCAAGATCTAGTAGCGGGGGGCCGCGAGCAGTACTTC.

The chain carries TRBV7-2 and TRBJ1-2; 7 bases map to TRBD1. The CDR3 sequence is 13 residues long. CDR1 SGHTA and CDR2 FQGNSA come from the germline V gene. V gave up 2 bases and J gave up 4 bases; unmatched junction bases: 1. Here the CDR3 DNA reads TGTGCCAGCAGCTTAAGGGACAGCTATGGCTACACCTTC. Its protein is CASSLRDSYGYTF.

The rearrangement uses TRBV10-3 and TRBJ1-2; 8 nucleotides match TRBD1. The CDR3 covers 13 residues. The junction had 8 bases not matched to a gene; V was cut back by 6 bases and J by 8 bases. Germline V CDR1 and CDR2: ENHRY, SYGVKD. The DNA for the CDR3 is TGTGCCATCAGGACAGGGGAATCGGAGGGCTACACCTTC. Its translation is CAIRTGESEGYTF.

The chain recombines TRBV4-2 with TRBJ2-2, with unresolved D. Trimming shortened V by 2 bases and J by 1 base, and 11 bases separated the two germline ends. Germline loops: CDR1 LGHNA, CDR2 YNFKEQ. There are 16 residues in the CDR3. CDR3 DNA sequence: TGTGCCAGCAGCCAAATCGGTCTGCTGAACACCGGGGAGCTGTTTTTT. The encoded protein is CASSQIGLLNTGELFF.

V usage is TRBV11-2 and J usage is TRBJ2-6, with D perhaps TRBD2 (7 bases). Trimming removed 4 bases at V and 0 bases at J, with 13 bases between. Germline CDR1 and CDR2: SGHAT and FQNNGV. The CDR3 is made up of 17 amino acids. The CDR3 region is CASSWRGLFSGANVLTF. The CDR3 region has the DNA TGTGCCAGCAGCTGGCGGGGGCTCTTCTCTGGGGCCAACGTCCTGACTTTC.

About this clone itself: Other DNA sequences of this sample code for an identical CDR3. CDR3 sequence: CASSIGGGNTEAFF. In DNA, the CDR3 is TGTGCCAGTAGTATAGGAGGCGGGAACACTGAAGCTTTCTTT. This chain joins TRBV19 and TRBJ1-1; the D is unclear. Deletions cut 1 base from V and 1 base from J, with 7 bases between. CDR3 size: 14 residues. Germline CDR1 is LNHDA and CDR2 is SQIVND (reference sequence).

This chain joins TRBV10-3 and TRBJ1-6; 11 positions agree with TRBD1. V shed 10 bases and J 8 bases; nucleotides not matched to a gene: 4. There are 13 residues in the CDR3. Germline V CDR1 and CDR2: ENHRY, SYGVKD. CDR3 in DNA: TGTGCCACCGCGGGACAGGGGGATTCACCCCTCCACTTT. This codes for CATAGQGDSPLHF.

The CDR3: CASSGRDRGSYTQYF. The CDR3, as DNA: TGTGCCAGCAGCGGCCGGGACAGGGGGTCCTATACGCAGTATTTT. This chain links TRBV11-2 with TRBJ2-3, with 11 positions matching TRBD1. With V trimmed by 5 bases and J by 7 bases, 8 bases remained unmatched. The CDR3 is 15 residues long. The germline V gene encodes CDR1 SGHAT and CDR2 FQNNGV.

The V gene is TRBV5-1, the J gene TRBJ2-1; D remains ambiguous. Looked up from germline, CDR1 is SGHRS and CDR2 is YFSETQ. V dropped 3 bases and J dropped 10 bases, with 11 bases sitting between them. This CDR3 spans 12 amino acids. CDR3 amino acids: CASSSFSTEQFF. In DNA, the CDR3 is TGCGCCAGCAGCTCGTTCAGTACCGAGCAGTTCTTC.

V and J are TRBV19 and TRBJ1-1, with TRBD1 matching 7 bases. This CDR3 is built from 16 residues. The J segment lost 6 bases and the V segment lost 3 bases, leaving 13 bases of the junction unmatched. Germline lookup yields CDR1 LNHDA and CDR2 SQIVND (reference sequence). The CDR3 coding sequence is TGTGCCAGTAGTATGACCTCGAGGGGGCAGGGCCCTGAAGCTTTCTTT. Translating it yields CASSMTSRGQGPEAFF.

This rearrangement joins TRBV11-1 to TRBJ2-5, with D possibly TRBD2 on 5 matching bases. Germline CDR1 SGHAT, CDR2 FQDESV (reference sequence). V lost 5 bases to trimming and J lost 4 bases, with 17 bases between them. This CDR3 has 15 amino acids. CDR3 protein: CASSQRTSRGETQYF. The CDR3 nucleotides read TGTGCCAGCAGCCAGCGGACCTCCCGGGGAGAGACCCAGTACTTC. The whole variable domain, remainder taken from reference TRBV11-1 and TRBJ2-5, is EAEVAQSPRYKITEKSQAVAFWCDPISGHATLYWYRQILGQGPELLVQFQDESVVDDSQLPKDRFSAERLKGVDSTLKIQPAELGDSAMYLCASSQRTSRGETQYFGPGTRLLVL.